The sample holds one count of the clone carrying this T cell receptor beta chain. Its specificity is unknown. While CD8+ and CD4+ T cells were isolated negatively, TEMRA cells were enriched by FACS. RNA amounts of about 0.45 to 1 ug underwent reverse transcription with random hexamers. TCRdb reanalysed the immunoSEQ multiplex PCR reads using MiXCR and keeps one entry per CDR3 protein. The sample yields about 76,000 distinct CDR3 sequences, over 85% seen once. The data belong to a study of CD8 T cells in Susac syndrome. For the study at large: Patients with Susac syndrome were therapy-naive, on corticosteroids, or on intravenous immunoglobulin alone at the time that blood was drawn. The study's findings and limits: Across the total CD8+ repertoires, around 15 Susac-specific public clones were detected, and across the CD8+ TEMRA repertoires, roughly five such clones were detected. Maximal CD8+ clonal expansion in Susac was observed within TEMRA cells and among active patients.

The CDR3 totals 15 residues. Germline CDR1 reads MDHEN; CDR2 reads SYDVKM. Trimming removed 3 bases from V and 6 bases from J, with 14 bases in between. The chain has TRBV28 and TRBJ2-2, with TRBD1 as a possible D gene (6 bases). This clonotype was sampled from a human donor with Susac syndrome. Sequencing input: CD8+ T cells from PBMCs. The CDR3 loop reads CASSFLGAGAGELFF. As DNA, the CDR3 is TGTGCCAGCAGTTTCCTGGGGGCAGGGGCCGGGGAGCTGTTTTTT.